This T cell receptor (beta chain) was profiled in a study of blood T cell repertoires in COVID-19. On the study more broadly: Sources were T cells, B-cell-depleted T cells, or PBMCs; the material itself was cDNA or gDNA.

TCRdb's table, derived via immunoSEQ multiplex PCR, lists solely in-frame clones and lacks some. The data hold approximately 40,000 clones, with around 90% observed a single time. Germline V gene data show CDR1 as SGDLS and CDR2 as YYNGEE. The CDR3 loop spans 14 amino acids. The germline V and J ends were trimmed by 0 bases and 7 bases, with 10 bases remaining between them. The material sequenced was peripheral blood. This TCR was recovered from a woman aged 80 or over in a cohort sampled during active or convalescent COVID-19. This sequence joins TRBV9 and TRBJ2-2; maybe TRBD2 (5 bases). The CDR3, as DNA: TGTGCCAGCAGCGTAGTTAGCGTGGGCGGGGAGCTGTTTTTT. The encoded protein is CASSVVSVGGELFF.